This entry features one TCR beta chain sequence. The antigen remains unidentified. V was clipped by 5 bases and J by 2 bases; unmatched bases: 2. The CDR3 loop spans 13 amino acids. Per the germline V gene, CDR1 is SGHNT and CDR2 is YENEEA. Measured with immunoSEQ multiplex PCR; TCRdb has only the in-frame clones, and not every one. The data show some 150,000 clones, around 90% seen once. This record belongs to a study of T cell responses to AZD1222 COVID-19 vaccine. Notes on the study in general: Once two AZD1222 doses were given, Spike-specific TCR breadth and depth went up. Dominant at 160-218 and 743-854, vaccine-associated CD4 TCRs also spanned spike. The donor group comprised mostly white British people and more females; the analysis possibly underestimated clonal diversity.

The clonotype comes from an adult who received the AZD1222 COVID-19 vaccine. V gene TRBV11-3 combines with J gene TRBJ2-5; 7 positions match TRBD2. The sequences come from peripheral blood, collected 28 days after the second AZD1222 dose. CDR3 nucleotide sequence: TGTGCCAGCAGCCCGGGGGGTCAAGAGACCCAGTACTTC. Translated: CASSPGGQETQYF. Full variable domain (remainder filled in from reference TRBV11-3 and TRBJ2-5): EAGVVQSPRYKIIEKKQPVAFWCNPISGHNTLYWYLQNLGQGPELLIRYENEEAVDDSQLPKDRFSAERLKGVDSTLKIQPAELGDSAVYLCASSPGGQETQYFGPGTRLLVL.